The clone carrying this T cell receptor (beta chain) showed up just a few times. This CDR3 has 16 amino acids. V gave up 2 bases and J gave up 3 bases; unmatched junction bases: 8. Looked up from germline, CDR1 is KGHSH and CDR2 is LQKENI. In TCRdb, the RT-PCR reads were re-called with MiXCR into one record per CDR3 protein. Here the sample spans hundreds of thousands of distinct CDR3 sequences, around 16% being singletons. These data come from a study of patients and donors after allogeneic stem cell transplantation. This receptor was taken from a human donor who was either an allogeneic HSCT recipient or a stem cell or donor lymphocyte infusion donor (not recorded which). It is not recorded whose cells these are; they may come from a transplant donor. J is TRBJ2-3 and V is TRBV18; TRBD2 matches 7 bases. The sequenced sample consisted of blood, either unsorted or a sorted T cell fraction (not recorded which). The CDR3 bases are TGTGCCAGCTCACCAATGGGCGGGAGATCTACAGATACGCAGTATTTT. This sequence encodes CASSPMGGRSTDTQYF.